This TCR beta chain is from a study of cytomegalovirus exposure and HLA in healthy donors. Study details: About 200 million T cells yielded 100 million or so unique TCR beta sequences in earlier analysis.

The PCR was carried out with 60 Vbeta primers and 13 Jbeta primers. The method was immunoSEQ multiplex PCR; TCRdb's version includes in-frame clones alone and lacks a portion of them. Of 110,000 to 150,000 clones listed, around 75% are singletons. Donors in the study were healthy people who gave bone marrow. Germline loops: CDR1 LNHNV, CDR2 YYDKDF (reference sequence). The CDR3 covers 18 residues. Input material: PBMCs. The J gene is TRBJ2-7, the V gene TRBV15; 14 bases align to TRBD2. This receptor was obtained from a woman aged 25 to 39 in good health and CMV-seronegative. CDR3 protein: CADSRWTSGRMSSYEQYF. The CDR3 nucleotides read TGTGCGGACTCACGTTGGACTAGCGGGAGGATGAGCTCCTACGAGCAGTACTTC.